Listed below are T cell receptor beta chains from one sample, sequenced in a study of shared clonotypes between healthy human individuals. Using immunoSEQ multiplex PCR, the repertoire was profiled, and TCRdb retains in-frame clones only, with some absent. Of some 240,000 clones listed, 50% to 80% are singletons. The specimen sequenced was memory CD4+ T cells sorted from blood. These receptor sequences come from a man between 25 and 39 years old in good health. CDR3s include the opening cysteine and the closing phenylalanine or tryptophan. A D gene is named only where the DNA matches it firmly. Part of the rows lack a size; the others show once, few, many or a class for expanded clones.

size: -
D: -
J: TRBJ1-1
V: TRBV6-1
CDR3: CASSWGGNTEAFF
DNA: TGTGCCAGCAGCTGGGGGGGGAACACTGAAGCTTTCTTT

size: many
D: TRBD2
J: TRBJ2-3
V: TRBV7-2
CDR3: CASSVDRPLAGGDTQYF
DNA: TGTGCCAGCAGCGTCGACCGGCCACTAGCGGGAGGGGATACGCAGTATTTT

size: -
D: -
J: TRBJ2-3
V: TRBV5-8
CDR3: CASSVWGDSTDTQYF
DNA: TGTGCCAGCAGCGTCTGGGGTGATAGCACAGATACGCAGTATTTT

size: -
D: TRBD2
J: TRBJ2-1
V: TRBV5-1
CDR3: CASSWAGVSSGRLNEQFF
DNA: TGCGCCAGCAGCTGGGCGGGGGTTTCAAGCGGGAGGTTGAATGAGCAGTTCTTC

size: -
D: -
J: TRBJ1-2
V: TRBV13
CDR3: CASSSTRAGPYGYTF
DNA: TGTGCCAGCAGCAGCACGCGGGCAGGACCCTATGGCTACACCTTC

size: once
D: -
J: TRBJ1-1
V: TRBV5-8
CDR3: CASSLYQGGTEAFF
DNA: TGTGCCAGCAGCTTGTACCAGGGAGGGACTGAAGCTTTCTTT

size: -
D: TRBD1
J: TRBJ2-5
V: TRBV7-2
CDR3: CASSLVQGALGTQYF
DNA: TGTGCCAGCAGCTTAGTTCAGGGGGCGCTGGGGACCCAGTACTTC

size: many
D: -
J: TRBJ2-3
V: TRBV19
CDR3: CASSTSGKGSTDTQYF
DNA: TGTGCCAGTAGTACCTCGGGGAAAGGGAGCACAGATACGCAGTATTTT

size: -
D: TRBD2
J: TRBJ2-2
V: TRBV19
CDR3: CASRYSGANTGELFF
DNA: TGTGCCAGTAGATATAGCGGGGCGAACACCGGGGAGCTGTTTTTT

size: -
D: -
J: TRBJ2-2
V: TRBV7-2
CDR3: CASSLQTGANTGELFF
DNA: TGTGCCAGCAGCTTACAGACAGGAGCGAACACCGGGGAGCTGTTTTTT

size: -
D: TRBD1
J: TRBJ2-1
V: TRBV7-2
CDR3: CASRKIGTGFNEQFF
DNA: TGTGCCAGCAGAAAAATAGGGACAGGATTCAATGAGCAGTTCTTC

size: -
D: TRBD2
J: TRBJ2-6
V: TRBV11-2
CDR3: CASRSLAALSGANVLTF
DNA: TGTGCCAGCAGATCACTAGCGGCCTTATCTGGGGCCAACGTCCTGACTTTC

size: once
D: TRBD2
J: TRBJ2-5
V: TRBV2
CDR3: CASRRVAGEGEETQYF
DNA: TGTGCCAGCCGGAGGGTAGCGGGAGAGGGGGAAGAGACCCAGTACTTC

size: -
D: TRBD2
J: TRBJ2-7
V: TRBV2
CDR3: CASSDRLAGDYEQYF
DNA: TGTGCCAGCAGTGACCGCCTAGCGGGAGACTACGAGCAGTACTTC

size: -
D: -
J: TRBJ2-5
V: TRBV7-6
CDR3: CASSSSHQETQYF
DNA: TGTGCCAGCAGCTCCTCCCACCAAGAGACCCAGTACTTC

size: few
D: -
J: TRBJ1-5
V: TRBV28
CDR3: CASESSYRQPQHF
DNA: TGTGCCAGCGAATCCTCCTATCGTCAGCCCCAGCATTTT

size: few
D: -
J: TRBJ2-3
V: TRBV11-2
CDR3: CASRGPGGNTDTQYF
DNA: TGTGCCAGCAGGGGTCCTGGGGGAAACACAGATACGCAGTATTTT

size: -
D: -
J: TRBJ2-7
V: TRBV2
CDR3: CASSVQATGGGEQYF
DNA: TGTGCCAGCAGTGTTCAGGCCACCGGAGGAGGGGAGCAGTACTTC